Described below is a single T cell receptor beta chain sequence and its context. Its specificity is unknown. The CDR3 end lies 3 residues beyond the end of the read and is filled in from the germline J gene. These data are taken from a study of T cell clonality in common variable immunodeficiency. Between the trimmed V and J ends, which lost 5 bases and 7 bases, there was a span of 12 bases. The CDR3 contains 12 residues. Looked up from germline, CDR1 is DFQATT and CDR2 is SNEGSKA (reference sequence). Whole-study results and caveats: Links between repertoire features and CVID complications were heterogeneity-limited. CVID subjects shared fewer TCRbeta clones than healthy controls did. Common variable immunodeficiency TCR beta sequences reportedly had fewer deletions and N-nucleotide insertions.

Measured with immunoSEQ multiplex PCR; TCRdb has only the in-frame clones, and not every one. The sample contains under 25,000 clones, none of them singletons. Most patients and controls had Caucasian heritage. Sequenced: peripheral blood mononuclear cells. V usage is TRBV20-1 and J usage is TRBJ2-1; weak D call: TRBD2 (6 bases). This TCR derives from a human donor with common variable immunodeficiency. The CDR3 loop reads CSASRGRNEQFF. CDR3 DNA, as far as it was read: TGCAGTGCTTCCCGGGGGAGGAATGAG.